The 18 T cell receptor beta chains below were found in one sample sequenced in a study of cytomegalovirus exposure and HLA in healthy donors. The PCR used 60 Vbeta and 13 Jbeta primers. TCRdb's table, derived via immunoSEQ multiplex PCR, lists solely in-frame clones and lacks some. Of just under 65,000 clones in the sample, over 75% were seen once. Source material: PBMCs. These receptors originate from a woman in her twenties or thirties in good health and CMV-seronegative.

CDR3 amino acids: CASSPGSGTKEKLFF. The DNA for the CDR3 is TGTGCCAGCAGCCCGGGGTCGGGTACGAAGGAAAAACTGTTTTTT. The chain employs TRBV6-1 and TRBJ1-4; D not certain. Germline CDR1 reads MNHNS; CDR2 reads SASEGT. This CDR3 spans 15 amino acids. Trimming cost V 6 bases and J 8 bases, with 19 bases left between them.

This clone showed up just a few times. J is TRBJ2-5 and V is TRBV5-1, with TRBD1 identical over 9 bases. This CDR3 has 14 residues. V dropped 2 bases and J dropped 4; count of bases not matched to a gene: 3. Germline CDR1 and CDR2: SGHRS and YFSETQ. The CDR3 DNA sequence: TGCGCCAGCAGCTTTGGGACAGGGCCAGAGACCCAGTACTTC. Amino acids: CASSFGTGPETQYF.

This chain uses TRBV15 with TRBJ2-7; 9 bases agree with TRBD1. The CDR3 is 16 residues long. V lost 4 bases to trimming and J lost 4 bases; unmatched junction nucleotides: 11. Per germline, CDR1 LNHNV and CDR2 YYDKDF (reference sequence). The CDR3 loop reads CATSNGTGPRRYEQYF. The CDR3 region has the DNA TGTGCCACCAGCAACGGGACAGGGCCGAGGCGGTACGAGCAGTACTTC.

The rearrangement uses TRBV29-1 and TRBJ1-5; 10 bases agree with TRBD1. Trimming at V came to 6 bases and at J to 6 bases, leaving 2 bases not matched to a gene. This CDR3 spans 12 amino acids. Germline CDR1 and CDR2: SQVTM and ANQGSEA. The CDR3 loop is CSVRDRGQPQHF. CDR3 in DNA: TGCAGCGTAAGGGACAGGGGTCAGCCCCAGCATTTT.

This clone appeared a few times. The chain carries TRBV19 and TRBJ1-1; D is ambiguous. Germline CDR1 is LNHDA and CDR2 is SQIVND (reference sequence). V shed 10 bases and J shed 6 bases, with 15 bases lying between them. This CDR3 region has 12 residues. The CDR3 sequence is CATQRARAEAFF. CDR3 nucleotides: TGTGCCACCCAACGGGCGAGGGCTGAAGCTTTCTTT.

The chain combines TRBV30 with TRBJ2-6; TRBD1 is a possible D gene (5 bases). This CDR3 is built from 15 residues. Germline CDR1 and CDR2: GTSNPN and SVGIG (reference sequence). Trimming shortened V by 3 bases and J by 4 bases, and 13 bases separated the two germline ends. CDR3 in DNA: TGTGCCTGGAGCCGACAGAGGCGGGGGGCCAACGTCCTGACTTTC. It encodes CAWSRQRRGANVLTF. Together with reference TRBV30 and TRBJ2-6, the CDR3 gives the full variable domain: SQTIHQWPATLVQPVGSPLSLECTVEGTSNPNLYWYRQAAGRGLQLLFYSVGIGQISSEVPQNLSASRPQDRQFILSSKKLLLSDSGFYLCAWSRQRRGANVLTFGAGSRLTVL.

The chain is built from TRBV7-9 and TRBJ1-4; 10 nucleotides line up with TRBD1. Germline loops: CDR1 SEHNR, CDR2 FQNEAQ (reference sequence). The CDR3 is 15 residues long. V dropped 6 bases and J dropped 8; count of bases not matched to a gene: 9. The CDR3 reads CASRFHGTGVEKLFF. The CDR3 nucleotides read TGTGCCAGCAGGTTTCACGGGACAGGGGTAGAAAAACTGTTTTTT.

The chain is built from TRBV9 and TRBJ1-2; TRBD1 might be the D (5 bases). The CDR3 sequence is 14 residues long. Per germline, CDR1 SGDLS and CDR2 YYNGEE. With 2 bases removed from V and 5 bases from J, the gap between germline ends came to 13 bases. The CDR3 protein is CASSVAMGQYGYTF. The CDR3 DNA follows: TGTGCCAGCAGCGTGGCAATGGGGCAATATGGCTACACCTTC. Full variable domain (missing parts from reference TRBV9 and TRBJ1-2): DSGVTQTPKHLITATGQRVTLRCSPRSGDLSVYWYQQSLDQGLQFLIQYYNGEERAKGNILERFSAQQFPDLHSELNLSSLELGDSALYFCASSVAMGQYGYTFGSGTRLTVV.

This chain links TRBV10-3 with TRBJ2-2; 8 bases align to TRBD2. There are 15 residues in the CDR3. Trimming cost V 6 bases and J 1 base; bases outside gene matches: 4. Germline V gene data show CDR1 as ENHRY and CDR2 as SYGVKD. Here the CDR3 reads CAISSGGKNTGELFF. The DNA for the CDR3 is TGTGCCATCAGCAGCGGGGGTAAGAACACCGGGGAGCTGTTTTTT.

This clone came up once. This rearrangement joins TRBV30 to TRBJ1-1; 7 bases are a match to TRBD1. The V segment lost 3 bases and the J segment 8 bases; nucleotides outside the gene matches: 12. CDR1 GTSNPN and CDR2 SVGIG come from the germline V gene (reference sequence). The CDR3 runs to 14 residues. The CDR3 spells CAWSERDPGQEAFF. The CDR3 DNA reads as TGTGCCTGGAGCGAGAGAGATCCGGGACAGGAAGCTTTCTTT.

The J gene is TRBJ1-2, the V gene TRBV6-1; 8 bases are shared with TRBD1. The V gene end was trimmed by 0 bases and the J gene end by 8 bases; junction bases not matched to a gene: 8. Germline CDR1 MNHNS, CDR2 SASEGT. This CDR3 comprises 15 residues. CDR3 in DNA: TGTGCCAGCAGTGAAGCCCCCAGGACAGGGAAGGGCTACACCTTC. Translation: CASSEAPRTGKGYTF.

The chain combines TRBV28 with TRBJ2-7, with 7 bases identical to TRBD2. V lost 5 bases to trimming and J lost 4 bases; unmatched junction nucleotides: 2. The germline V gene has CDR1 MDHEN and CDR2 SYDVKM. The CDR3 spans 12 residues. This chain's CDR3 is CASSRGGYEQYF. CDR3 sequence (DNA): TGTGCCAGCAGTCGGGGAGGGTACGAGCAGTACTTC.

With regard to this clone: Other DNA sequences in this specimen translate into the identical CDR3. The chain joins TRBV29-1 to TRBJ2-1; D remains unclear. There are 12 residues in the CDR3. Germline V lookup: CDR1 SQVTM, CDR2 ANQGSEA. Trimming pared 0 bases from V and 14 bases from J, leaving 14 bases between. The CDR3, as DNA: TGCAGCGTTGAAGAACGAGATCCCATCGAGTTCTTC. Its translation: CSVEERDPIEFF.

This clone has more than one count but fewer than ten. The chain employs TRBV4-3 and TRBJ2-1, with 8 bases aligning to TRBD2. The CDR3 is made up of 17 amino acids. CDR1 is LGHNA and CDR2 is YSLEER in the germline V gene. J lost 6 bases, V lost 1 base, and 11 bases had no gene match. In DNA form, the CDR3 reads TGCGCCAGCAGCCAAGCCGCCGGGACTAGGAGTAGCAATGAGCAGTTCTTC. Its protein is CASSQAAGTRSSNEQFF.

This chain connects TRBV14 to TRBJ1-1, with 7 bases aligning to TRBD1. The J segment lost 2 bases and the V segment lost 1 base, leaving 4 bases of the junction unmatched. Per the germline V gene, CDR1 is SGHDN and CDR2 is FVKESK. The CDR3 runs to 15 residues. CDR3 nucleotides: TGTGCCAGCAGCCAAGTCGGGACAGATAACACTGAAGCTTTCTTT. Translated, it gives CASSQVGTDNTEAFF. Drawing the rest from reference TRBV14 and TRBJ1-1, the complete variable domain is EAGVTQFPSHSVIEKGQTVTLRCDPISGHDNLYWYRRVMGKEIKFLLHFVKESKQDESGMPNNRFLAERTGGTYSTLKVQPAELEDSGVYFCASSQVGTDNTEAFFGQGTRLTVV.

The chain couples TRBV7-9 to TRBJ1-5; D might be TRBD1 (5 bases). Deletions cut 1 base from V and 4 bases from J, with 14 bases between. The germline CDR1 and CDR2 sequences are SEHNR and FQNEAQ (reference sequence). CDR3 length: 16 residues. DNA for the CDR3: TGTGCCAGCAGCTTAGGGGGGGGTCGTGGGAATCAGCCCCAGCATTTT. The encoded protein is CASSLGGGRGNQPQHF.

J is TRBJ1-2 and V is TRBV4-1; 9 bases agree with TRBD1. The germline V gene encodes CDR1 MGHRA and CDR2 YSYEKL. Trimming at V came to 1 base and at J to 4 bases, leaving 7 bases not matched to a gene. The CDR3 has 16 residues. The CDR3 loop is CASSQVGPDRGYGYTF. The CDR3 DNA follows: TGCGCCAGCAGCCAAGTTGGTCCGGACAGGGGCTATGGCTACACCTTC.

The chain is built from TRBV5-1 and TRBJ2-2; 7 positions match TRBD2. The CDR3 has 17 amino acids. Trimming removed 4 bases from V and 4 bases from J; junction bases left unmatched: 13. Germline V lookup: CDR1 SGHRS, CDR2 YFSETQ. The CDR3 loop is CASSPQRASGPTGELFF. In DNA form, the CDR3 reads TGCGCCAGCAGCCCCCAACGGGCTAGCGGACCCACCGGGGAGCTGTTTTTT.